The entry below gives a single T cell receptor beta chain sequence along with its context. The data were obtained in a study of blood T cell repertoires in COVID-19. Data came from immunoSEQ multiplex PCR; TCRdb stores just in-frame clones and leaves some out. Of 200,000 to 300,000 clones in the sample, around 90% were seen once. Germline trimming cut 5 bases from V and 0 bases from J; bases unmatched to any gene: 10. CDR3 length: 18 amino acids. Germline values: CDR1 SGHAT, CDR2 FQNNGV. The chain joins TRBV11-2 to TRBJ1-6; 7 bases are a match to TRBD1. The sequencing sample was made of PBMCs or T cells enriched from blood (not recorded which). This TCR derives from a woman aged 25-40 years with acute COVID-19. CDR3 residues: CASSDNDWDSSYNSPLHF. The CDR3 DNA is TGTGCCAGCAGCGACAACGACTGGGACAGCTCCTATAATTCACCCCTCCACTTT.